This is a list of T cell receptor beta chains from one sample in a study of shared clonotypes between healthy human individuals. This table comes from immunoSEQ multiplex PCR, and its TCRdb copy is limited to in-frame clones, with some not included. Of some 2 million clones listed, around 96% were seen once; the top ten hold 0.85% to 1.2%. Sequencing was performed on naive CD8+ T cells sorted from blood. All receptors come from a man between 18 and 35 years old in good health. CDR3s include the opening cysteine and the closing phenylalanine or tryptophan. A D gene is named only where the DNA matches it firmly. Clone size appears in some rows only: once, few, many, or a class for an expanded clone.

CDR3aa | CDR3nt | v_gene | d_gene | j_gene | abundance
CASSPGTSGSSYEQYF | TGTGCCAGTAGTCCTGGGACTAGCGGGAGCTCCTACGAGCAGTACTTC | TRBV19 | TRBD2 | TRBJ2-7 | .
CASSQVRGPGYEQYF | TGCGCCAGCAGCCAAGTGAGGGGGCCAGGCTACGAGCAGTACTTC | TRBV4-1 | TRBD1 | TRBJ2-7 | .
CSVHTSAYGYTF | TGCAGCGTTCATACATCCGCCTATGGCTACACCTTC | TRBV29-1 | . | TRBJ1-2 | few
CASSLSGTTYEQYF | TGTGCCAGCAGCCTTTCCGGGACAACCTACGAGCAGTACTTC | TRBV7-9 | . | TRBJ2-7 | .
CASISLLDREGIQNIQYF | TGTGCCAGCATCTCCCTTCTGGACAGGGAAGGGATCCAAAACATTCAGTACTTC | TRBV21-1 | . | TRBJ2-4 | .
CASSLTGGYDEQYF | TGCGCCAGCAGCTTGACAGGGGGCTACGACGAGCAGTACTTC | TRBV5-1 | TRBD1 | TRBJ2-7 | .
CASSQDLRDRGYQPQHF | TGCGCCAGCAGCCAAGATCTTAGGGACAGGGGTTATCAGCCCCAGCATTTT | TRBV4-3 | TRBD1 | TRBJ1-5 | .
CASSVRSAGEEETQYF | TGTGCCAGCAGTGTAAGGTCAGCGGGCGAAGAAGAGACCCAGTACTTC | TRBV6-1 | . | TRBJ2-5 | .
CASSRTVSTGELFF | TGCGCCAGCAGCCGGACTGTTTCCACCGGGGAGCTGTTTTTT | TRBV4-3 | . | TRBJ2-2 | .
CASSQDTGSGNTIYF | TGCGCCAGCAGCCAAGACACAGGATCAGGAAACACCATATATTTT | TRBV4-1 | . | TRBJ1-3 | .
CASGVGNTGELFF | TGTGCCAGCGGGGTCGGGAACACCGGGGAGCTGTTTTTT | TRBV5-4 | . | TRBJ2-2 | .